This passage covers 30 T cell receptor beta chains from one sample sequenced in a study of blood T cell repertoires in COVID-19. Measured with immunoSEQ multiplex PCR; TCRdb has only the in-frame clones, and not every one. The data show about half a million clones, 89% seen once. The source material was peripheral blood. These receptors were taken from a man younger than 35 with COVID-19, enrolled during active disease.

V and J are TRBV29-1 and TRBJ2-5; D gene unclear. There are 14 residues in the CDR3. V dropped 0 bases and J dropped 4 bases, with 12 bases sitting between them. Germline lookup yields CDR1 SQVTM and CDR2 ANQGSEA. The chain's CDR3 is CSVEDGLQTETQYF. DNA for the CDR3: TGCAGCGTTGAAGATGGGCTCCAGACAGAGACCCAGTACTTC.

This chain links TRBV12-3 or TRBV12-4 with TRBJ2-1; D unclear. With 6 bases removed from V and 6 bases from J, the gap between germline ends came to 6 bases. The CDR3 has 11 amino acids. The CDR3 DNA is TGTGCCAGCAGAGACATCAATGAGCAGTTCTTC. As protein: CASRDINEQFF.

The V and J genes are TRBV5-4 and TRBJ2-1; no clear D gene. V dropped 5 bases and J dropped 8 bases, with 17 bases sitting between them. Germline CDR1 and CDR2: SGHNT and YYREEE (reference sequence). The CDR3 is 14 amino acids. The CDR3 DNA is TGTGCCAGCAGTCATCTCGACCGGGTCGATGAGCAGTTCTTC. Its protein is CASSHLDRVDEQFF.

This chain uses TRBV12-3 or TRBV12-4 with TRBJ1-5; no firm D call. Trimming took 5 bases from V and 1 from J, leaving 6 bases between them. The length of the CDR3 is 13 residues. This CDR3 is CASSPRSNQPQHF. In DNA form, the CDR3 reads TGTGCCAGCAGTCCCCGGAGCAATCAGCCCCAGCATTTT.

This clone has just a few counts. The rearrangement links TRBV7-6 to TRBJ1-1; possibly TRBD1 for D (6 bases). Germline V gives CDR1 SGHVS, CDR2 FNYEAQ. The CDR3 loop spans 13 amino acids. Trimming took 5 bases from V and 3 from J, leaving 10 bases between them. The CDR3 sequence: CASSEQGDTEAFF. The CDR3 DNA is TGTGCCAGCAGCGAACAGGGCGACACTGAAGCTTTCTTT.

The CDR3 loop is CASSGGRASGPTGNEQFF. The CDR3 nucleotides read TGTGCCAGCAGCGGAGGGAGGGCTAGCGGGCCAACGGGCAATGAGCAGTTCTTC. The gene calls are TRBV5-4 and TRBJ2-1, with 8 bases that match TRBD2. The CDR3 loop spans 18 amino acids. Germline CDR1 SGHNT, CDR2 YYREEE (reference sequence). V lost 4 bases, J lost 6 bases, and 18 bases stayed unmatched.

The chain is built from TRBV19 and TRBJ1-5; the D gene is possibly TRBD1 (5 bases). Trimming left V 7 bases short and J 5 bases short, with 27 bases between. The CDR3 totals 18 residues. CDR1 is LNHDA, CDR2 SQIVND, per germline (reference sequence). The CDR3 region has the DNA TGTGCCAGTAAGGGGTCCAGTTTAGTCCGAATCGGTGATCAGCCCCAGCATTTT. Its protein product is CASKGSSLVRIGDQPQHF.

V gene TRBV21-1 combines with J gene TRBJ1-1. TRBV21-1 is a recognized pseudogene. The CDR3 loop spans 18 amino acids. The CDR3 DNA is TGTGCCAGCAGCAAACCGACCGGTGAGGAGGAGAGGAACACTGAAGCTTTCTTT. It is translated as CASSKPTGEEERNTEAFF.

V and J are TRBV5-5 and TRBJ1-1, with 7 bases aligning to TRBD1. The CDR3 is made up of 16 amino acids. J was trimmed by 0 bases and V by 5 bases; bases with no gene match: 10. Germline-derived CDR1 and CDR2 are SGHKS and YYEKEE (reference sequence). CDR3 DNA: TGTGCCAGCAGAACAACAGACAGGGTTTTGAACACTGAAGCTTTCTTT. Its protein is CASRTTDRVLNTEAFF.

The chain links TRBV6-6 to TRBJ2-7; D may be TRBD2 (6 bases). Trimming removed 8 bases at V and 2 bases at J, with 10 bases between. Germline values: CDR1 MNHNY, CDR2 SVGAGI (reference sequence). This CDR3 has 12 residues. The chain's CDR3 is CASSGGTYEQYF. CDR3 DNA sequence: TGTGCCAGCTCAGGCGGGACCTACGAGCAGTACTTC.

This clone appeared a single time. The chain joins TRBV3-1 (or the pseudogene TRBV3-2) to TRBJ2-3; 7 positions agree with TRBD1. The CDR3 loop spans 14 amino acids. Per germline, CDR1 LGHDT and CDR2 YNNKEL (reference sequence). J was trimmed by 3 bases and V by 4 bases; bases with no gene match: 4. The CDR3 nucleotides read TGTGCCAGCAGCCGCAGACAGGGAACAGATACGCAGTATTTT. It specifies CASSRRQGTDTQYF.

CDR3 loop: CASRKAGGNEKLFF. Here the CDR3 DNA reads TGTGCCAGCAGGAAGGCAGGGGGGAATGAAAAACTGTTTTTT. The chain joins TRBV28 to TRBJ1-4; 7 positions agree with TRBD1. Germline V gene lookup returns CDR1 MDHEN and CDR2 SYDVKM. V gave up 6 bases and J gave up 5 bases; unmatched junction bases: 6. The CDR3 consists of 14 residues.

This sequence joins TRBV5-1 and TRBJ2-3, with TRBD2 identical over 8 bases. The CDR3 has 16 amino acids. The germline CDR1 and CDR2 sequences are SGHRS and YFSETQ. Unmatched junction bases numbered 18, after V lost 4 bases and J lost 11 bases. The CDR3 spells CASSPGGAGAPGEQYF. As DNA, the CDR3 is TGCGCCAGCAGCCCGGGGGGAGCGGGGGCCCCGGGGGAGCAGTATTTT.

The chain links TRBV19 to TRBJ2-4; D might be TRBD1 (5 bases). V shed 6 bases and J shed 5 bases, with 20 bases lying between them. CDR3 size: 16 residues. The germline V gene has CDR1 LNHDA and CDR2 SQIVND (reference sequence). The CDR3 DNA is TGTGCCAGTAGCCTCCGTTCCAGGGATTGGGAAAACATTCAGTACTTC. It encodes CASSLRSRDWENIQYF.

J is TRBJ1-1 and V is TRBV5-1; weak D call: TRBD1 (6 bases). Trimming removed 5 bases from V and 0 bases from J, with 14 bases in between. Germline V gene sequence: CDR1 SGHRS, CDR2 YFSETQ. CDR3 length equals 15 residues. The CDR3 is CASSSARGMNTEAFF. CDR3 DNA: TGCGCCAGCAGTTCCGCGAGGGGGATGAACACTGAAGCTTTCTTT.

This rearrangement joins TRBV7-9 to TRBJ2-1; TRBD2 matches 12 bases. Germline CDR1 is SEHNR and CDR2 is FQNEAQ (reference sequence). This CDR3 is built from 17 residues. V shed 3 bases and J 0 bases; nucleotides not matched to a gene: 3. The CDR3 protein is CASSFTSGGSSYNEQFF. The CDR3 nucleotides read TGTGCCAGCAGCTTTACTAGCGGGGGGAGCTCCTACAATGAGCAGTTCTTC. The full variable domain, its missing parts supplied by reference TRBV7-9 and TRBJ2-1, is DTGVSQNPRHKITKRGQNVTFRCDPISEHNRLYWYRQTLGQGPEFLTYFQNEAQLEKSRLLSDRFSAERPKGSFSTLEIQRTEQGDSAMYLCASSFTSGGSSYNEQFFGPGTRLTVL.

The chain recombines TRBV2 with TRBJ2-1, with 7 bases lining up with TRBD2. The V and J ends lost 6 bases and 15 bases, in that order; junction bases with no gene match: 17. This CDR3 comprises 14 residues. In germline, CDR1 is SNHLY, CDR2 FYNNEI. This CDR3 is CASREQPGLEAAFF. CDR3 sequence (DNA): TGTGCCAGCAGAGAACAACCCGGACTAGAAGCGGCGTTCTTC. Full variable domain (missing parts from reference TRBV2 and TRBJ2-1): EPEVTQTPSHQVTQMGQEVILRCVPISNHLYFYWYRQILGQKVEFLVSFYNNEISEKSEIFDDQFSVERPDGSNFTLKIRSTKLEDSAMYFCASREQPGLEAAFFGPGTRLTVL.

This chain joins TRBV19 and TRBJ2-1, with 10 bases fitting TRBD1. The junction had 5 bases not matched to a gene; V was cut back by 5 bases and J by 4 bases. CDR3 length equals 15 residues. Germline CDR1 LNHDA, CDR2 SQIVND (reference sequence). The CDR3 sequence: CASSSGTGEYNEQFF. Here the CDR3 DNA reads TGTGCCAGTAGTTCAGGGACAGGGGAATACAATGAGCAGTTCTTC. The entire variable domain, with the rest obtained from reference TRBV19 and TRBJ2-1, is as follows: DGGITQSPKYLFRKEGQNVTLSCEQNLNHDAMYWYRQDPGQGLRLIYYSQIVNDFQKGDIAEGYSVSREKKESFPLTVTSAQKNPTAFYLCASSSGTGEYNEQFFGPGTRLTVL.

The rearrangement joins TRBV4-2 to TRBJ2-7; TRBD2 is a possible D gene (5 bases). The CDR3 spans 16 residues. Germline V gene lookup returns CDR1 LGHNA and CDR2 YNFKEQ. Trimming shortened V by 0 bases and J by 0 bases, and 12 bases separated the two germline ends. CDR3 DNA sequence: TGTGCCAGCAGCCAAGATGAGGGCTCAGGCTCCTACGAGCAGTACTTC. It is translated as CASSQDEGSGSYEQYF.

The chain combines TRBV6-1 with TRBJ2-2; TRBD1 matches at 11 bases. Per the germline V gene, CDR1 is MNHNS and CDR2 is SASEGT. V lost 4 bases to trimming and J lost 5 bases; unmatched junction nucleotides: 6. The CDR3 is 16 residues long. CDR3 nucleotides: TGTGCCAGCAGTGCAAGGACAGGGGGCGAAACCGGGGAGCTGTTTTTT. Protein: CASSARTGGETGELFF.

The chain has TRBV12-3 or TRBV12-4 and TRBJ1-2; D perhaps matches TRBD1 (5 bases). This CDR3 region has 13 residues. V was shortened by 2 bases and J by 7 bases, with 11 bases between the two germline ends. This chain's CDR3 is CASSLPGLTGYTF. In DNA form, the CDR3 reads TGTGCCAGCAGTTTACCAGGGCTGACTGGCTACACCTTC.

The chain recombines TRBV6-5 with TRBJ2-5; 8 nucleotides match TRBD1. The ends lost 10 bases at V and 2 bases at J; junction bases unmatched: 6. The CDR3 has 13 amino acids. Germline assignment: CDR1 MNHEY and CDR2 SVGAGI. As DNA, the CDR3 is TGTGCCACGCGAAACAGGGGGCAAGAGACCCAGTACTTC. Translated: CATRNRGQETQYF.

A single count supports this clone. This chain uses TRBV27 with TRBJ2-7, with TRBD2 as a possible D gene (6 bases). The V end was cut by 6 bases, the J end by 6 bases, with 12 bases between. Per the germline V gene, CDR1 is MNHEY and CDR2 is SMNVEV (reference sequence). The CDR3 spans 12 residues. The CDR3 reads CASSTRDFEQYF. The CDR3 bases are TGTGCCAGCAGCACCCGGGACTTCGAGCAGTACTTC.

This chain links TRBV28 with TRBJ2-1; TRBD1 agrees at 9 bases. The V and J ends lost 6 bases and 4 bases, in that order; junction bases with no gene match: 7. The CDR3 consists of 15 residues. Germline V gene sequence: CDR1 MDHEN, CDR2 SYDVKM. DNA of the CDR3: TGTGCCAGCAGGGGGACAGGGTTGAGTTACAATGAGCAGTTCTTC. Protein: CASRGTGLSYNEQFF.

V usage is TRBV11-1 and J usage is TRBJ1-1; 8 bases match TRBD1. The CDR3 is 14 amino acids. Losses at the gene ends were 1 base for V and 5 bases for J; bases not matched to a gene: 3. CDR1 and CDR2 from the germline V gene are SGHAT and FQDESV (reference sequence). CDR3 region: CASSLEQGGTEAFF. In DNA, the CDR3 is TGTGCCAGCAGCTTAGAACAGGGGGGAACTGAAGCTTTCTTT.

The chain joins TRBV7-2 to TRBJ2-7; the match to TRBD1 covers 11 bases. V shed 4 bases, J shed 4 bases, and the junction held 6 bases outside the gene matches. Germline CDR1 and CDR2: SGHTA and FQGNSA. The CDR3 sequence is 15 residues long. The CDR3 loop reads CASSSRTGGEYEQYF. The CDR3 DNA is TGTGCCAGCAGCTCGCGGACAGGGGGCGAGTACGAGCAGTACTTC. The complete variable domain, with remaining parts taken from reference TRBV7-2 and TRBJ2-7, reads GAGVSQSPSNKVTEKGKDVELRCDPISGHTALYWYRQSLGQGLEFLIYFQGNSAPDKSGLPSDRFSAERTGGSVSTLTIQRTQQEDSAVYLCASSSRTGGEYEQYFGPGTRLTVT.

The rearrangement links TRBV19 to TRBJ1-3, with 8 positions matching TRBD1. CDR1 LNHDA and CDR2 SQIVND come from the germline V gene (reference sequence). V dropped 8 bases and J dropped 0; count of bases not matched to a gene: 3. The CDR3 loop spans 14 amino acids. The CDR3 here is CASHRGSSGNTIYF. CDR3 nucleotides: TGTGCCAGTCACAGGGGGTCCTCTGGAAACACCATATATTTT.

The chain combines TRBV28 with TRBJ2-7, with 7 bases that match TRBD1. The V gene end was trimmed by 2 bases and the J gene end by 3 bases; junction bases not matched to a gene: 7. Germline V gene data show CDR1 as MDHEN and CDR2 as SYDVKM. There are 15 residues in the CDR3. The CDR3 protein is CASSLRGQRSYEQYF. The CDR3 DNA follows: TGTGCCAGCAGTTTAAGGGGGCAGAGGAGCTACGAGCAGTACTTC.

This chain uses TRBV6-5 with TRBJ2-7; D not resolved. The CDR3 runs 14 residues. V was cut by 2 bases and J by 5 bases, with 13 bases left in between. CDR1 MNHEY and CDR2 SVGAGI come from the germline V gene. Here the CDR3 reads CASSYNAARNEQYF. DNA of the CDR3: TGTGCCAGCAGTTACAATGCGGCGAGGAACGAGCAGTACTTC.

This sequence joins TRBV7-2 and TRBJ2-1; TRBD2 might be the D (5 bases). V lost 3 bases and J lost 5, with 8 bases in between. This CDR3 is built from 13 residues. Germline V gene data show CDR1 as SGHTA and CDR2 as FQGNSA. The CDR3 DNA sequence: TGTGCCAGCAGCTTTTGGCGGGACAATGAGCAGTTCTTC. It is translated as CASSFWRDNEQFF.